This TCR beta chain was identified during a study of beta chain features in type 1 diabetes. Germline CDR1 and CDR2: MNHEY and SVGAGI. V was clipped by 2 bases and J by 6 bases; unmatched bases: 0. This CDR3 has 13 amino acids. Sequencing targeted expressed TCRB transcripts, as all isolated RNA had been reverse transcribed. Sequenced by immunoSEQ multiplex PCR; TCRdb stores in-frame clones only, minus some. Among 150,000 or so clones, about a tenth were seen once, and the ten largest hold about 0.68%. The sample comprised central memory CD4+ T cells from blood. This chain uses TRBV6-5 with TRBJ1-5; 8 nucleotides line up with TRBD1. The TCR comes from a man younger than 30 in good health. CDR3 in DNA: TGTGCCAGCAGTTACGACAGGGGTCAGCCCCAGCATTTT. Encoded protein: CASSYDRGQPQHF.